This TCR beta chain was retrieved from a study of spatial heterogeneity in lung cancer. Study information: Compared with alpha-chain sequences, beta-chain sequences were consistently detected in greater numbers. General study results and limits: The study found that expanded intratumoral alpha and beta TCR counts tracked tumor mutation counts. Coverage of tumor T cells was estimated at around 7% for alpha chains and more than 11% for beta chains.

Time point described: sample taken at primary tumor resection. Single TCR cDNA molecules each had their own unique molecular identifier. TCRdb fed the 5' RACE reads into MiXCR, producing one record per CDR3 protein. The table has around 4,800 distinct CDR3 sequences, more than 10% seen once. By share, this clonotype ranks as medium-sized. Its antigen is unknown. The clonotype comes from a male donor with early-stage non-small cell lung cancer. This specimen consisted of lung tumor tissue, obtained at surgery.

The CDR3 loop is CASSLLGQGQSEAFF. DNA of the CDR3: TGTGCCAGCAGCTTACTAGGACAGGGTCAATCTGAAGCTTTCTTT. The rearrangement joins TRBV7-3 to TRBJ1-1; 8 positions agree with TRBD1. The germline V gene has CDR1 SGHTA and CDR2 FQGTGA. The ends lost 2 bases at V and 6 bases at J; junction bases unmatched: 8. The CDR3 is 15 amino acids.